A selection of T cell receptor beta chains follows, all from one sample in a study of blood T cells in healthy people across ages. TCRdb fed the 5' RACE reads into MiXCR, producing one record per CDR3 protein. The sample holds approximately 600,000 distinct CDR3 sequences, about 53% seen once. Input material: blood. Receptor source: a man aged 55 to 69 in good health. CDR3s include the opening cysteine and the closing phenylalanine or tryptophan. D genes are given only for firm matches. Only some rows state a clone size, as once, few, many or a class for expanded clones.

abundance: .; v_gene: TRBV12-3/TRBV12-4; j_gene: TRBJ1-1; d_gene: TRBD1; CDR3nt: TGTGCCAGCAGTTTGCCTGACAGGGGGGTGAACACTGAAGCTTTCTTT; CDR3aa: CASSLPDRGVNTEAFF
abundance: .; v_gene: TRBV7-2; j_gene: TRBJ2-1; d_gene: .; CDR3nt: TGTGCCAGCAGCCGCCTCCAGGGGACACCCTACAATGAGCAGTTCTTC; CDR3aa: CASSRLQGTPYNEQFF
abundance: .; v_gene: TRBV7-7; j_gene: TRBJ2-1; d_gene: TRBD2; CDR3nt: TGTGTCAGCAGCCCGGGACTAGCGGGGGTGGATGAGCAGTTCTTC; CDR3aa: CVSSPGLAGVDEQFF
abundance: .; v_gene: TRBV9; j_gene: TRBJ1-1; d_gene: TRBD1; CDR3nt: TGTGCCAGCAGCCCGGGACAGGCCCCGAACACTGAAGCTTTCTTT; CDR3aa: CASSPGQAPNTEAFF
abundance: few; v_gene: TRBV9; j_gene: TRBJ1-2; d_gene: .; CDR3nt: TGTGCCAGCAGCGTAGAGGCAGCTATGGACTATGGCTACACCTTC; CDR3aa: CASSVEAAMDYGYTF
abundance: .; v_gene: TRBV7-2; j_gene: TRBJ1-4; d_gene: TRBD1; CDR3nt: TGTGCCAGCAGTAAAGACAGGGGGACTGAAAAACTGTTTTTT; CDR3aa: CASSKDRGTEKLFF
abundance: .; v_gene: TRBV5-8; j_gene: TRBJ2-4; d_gene: .; CDR3nt: TGTGCCAGCAGCTTGGGGGGTATGGGCAAAAACATTCAGTACTTC; CDR3aa: CASSLGGMGKNIQYF
abundance: once; v_gene: TRBV5-6; j_gene: TRBJ1-2; d_gene: TRBD1; CDR3nt: TGTGCCAGTAGCAGGACAGGGATGACAGCGGATGGCTACACCTTC; CDR3aa: CASSRTGMTADGYTF
abundance: .; v_gene: TRBV5-1; j_gene: TRBJ2-2; d_gene: TRBD1; CDR3nt: TGCGCCAGCGGCTTGGCGAGACAGGGGAGCACCGGGGAGCTGTTTTTT; CDR3aa: CASGLARQGSTGELFF
abundance: few; v_gene: TRBV5-1; j_gene: TRBJ2-5; d_gene: .; CDR3nt: TGCGCCAGCAGCTTCGCCCAAGAGACCCAGTACTTC; CDR3aa: CASSFAQETQYF
abundance: .; v_gene: TRBV5-1; j_gene: TRBJ2-2; d_gene: .; CDR3nt: TGCGCCAGCAGCTTGGATACAACGACCGGGGAGCTGTTTTTT; CDR3aa: CASSLDTTTGELFF
abundance: once; v_gene: TRBV6-5; j_gene: TRBJ2-4; d_gene: .; CDR3nt: TGTGCCAGCGGCCGGGGCATTAGGCTTCAGTACTTC; CDR3aa: CASGRGIRLQYF
abundance: .; v_gene: TRBV25-1; j_gene: TRBJ1-4; d_gene: TRBD1; CDR3nt: TGTGCCAGCGGAACAGGGGTACTGTTTTTT; CDR3aa: CASGTGVLFF
abundance: .; v_gene: TRBV11-2; j_gene: TRBJ2-3; d_gene: TRBD2; CDR3nt: TGTGCCAGCAGCCGACTAGCAGACCGCATGATGAATACGCAGTATTTT; CDR3aa: CASSRLADRMMNTQYF
abundance: .; v_gene: TRBV20-1; j_gene: TRBJ2-6; d_gene: .; CDR3nt: TGCAGTGCTAGAATCGGAGCCTCTGGGGCCAACGTCCTGACTTTC; CDR3aa: CSARIGASGANVLTF
abundance: .; v_gene: TRBV29-1; j_gene: TRBJ2-2; d_gene: .; CDR3nt: TGCAGCGTTGGTGTGCAGTTCACCGGGGAGCTGTTTTTT; CDR3aa: CSVGVQFTGELFF
abundance: .; v_gene: TRBV7-2; j_gene: TRBJ2-7; d_gene: TRBD2; CDR3nt: TGTGCCAGCAGCCACCGCGAGACTAGCGGGAGCCACGAGCAGTACTTC; CDR3aa: CASSHRETSGSHEQYF
abundance: .; v_gene: TRBV3-1; j_gene: TRBJ2-7; d_gene: .; CDR3nt: TGTGCCAGCAGCCAAGAATTTGACAGGTTTTACGAGCAGTACTTC; CDR3aa: CASSQEFDRFYEQYF
abundance: few; v_gene: TRBV11-2; j_gene: TRBJ2-5; d_gene: .; CDR3nt: TGTGCCAGCAGTTACGGCCAGAGCCAAGAGACCCAGTACTTC; CDR3aa: CASSYGQSQETQYF
abundance: .; v_gene: TRBV5-1; j_gene: TRBJ2-3; d_gene: .; CDR3nt: TGTGCCAGCAGCTTAGACGCTAGCACAGATACGCAGTATTTT; CDR3aa: CASSLDASTDTQYF
abundance: .; v_gene: TRBV29-1; j_gene: TRBJ2-1; d_gene: TRBD2; CDR3nt: TGCAGCGTTGAACGGCGGGGGGCCCCAGATGAGCAGTTCTTC; CDR3aa: CSVERRGAPDEQFF
abundance: .; v_gene: TRBV12-3/TRBV12-4; j_gene: TRBJ2-7; d_gene: .; CDR3nt: TGTGCCAGCAGACGGGACAAGGTCTCCTACGAGCAGTACTTC; CDR3aa: CASRRDKVSYEQYF
abundance: .; v_gene: TRBV6-5; j_gene: TRBJ1-1; d_gene: TRBD1; CDR3nt: TGTGCCAGCAGTTACACCCCAGGACAGGTGGGCACTGAAGCTTTCTTT; CDR3aa: CASSYTPGQVGTEAFF
abundance: .; v_gene: TRBV6-1; j_gene: TRBJ2-3; d_gene: .; CDR3nt: TGTGCCAGCAGCCCGGGACTCCTACCGAGCACAGATACGCAGTATTTT; CDR3aa: CASSPGLLPSTDTQYF
abundance: once; v_gene: TRBV1; j_gene: TRBJ2-7; d_gene: .; CDR3nt: TGCACCAGCAGCCAAGAGACTAGCGGGAGCTACGAGCAGTACTTC; CDR3aa: CTSSQETSGSYEQYF